This TCR beta chain derives from a study of OX40 agonist ivuxolimab in advanced cancers. About the full investigation: Ivuxolimab was an agonistic, fully human IgG2 monoclonal antibody directed against OX40 (CD134), a costimulatory receptor. Intravenous ivuxolimab was administered to patients every 2 weeks at six dose levels: 0.01, 0.1, 0.3, 1.5, 3 and 10 mg/kg. Of the approximately 50 dose-escalation patients, hepatocellular carcinoma was present in about 20, melanoma in roughly 15, renal cell carcinoma in 9 and head and neck cancer in 9. The dose-escalation cohort was roughly 83% male with a mean age of around 62 years, ranging from roughly 23 to 90. Patients were allowed to have had prior anti-PD-1, anti-PD-L1 or anti-CTLA-4 therapy, and approximately 41% of the dose-escalation patients had previously received checkpoint inhibitors. Partial responses were achieved by three dose-escalation patients, of whom one had hepatocellular carcinoma and two had cutaneous melanoma. The point of sequencing TCRbeta in the periphery was to test whether ivuxolimab changed TCR sequence diversity and drove clonal T-cell expansion. The paper describes the monotherapy dose-escalation part (N of about 47 patients) of the phase I trial of ivuxolimab. Broader findings and caveats from the paper: Low levels of normalized T-cell clonal expansion were also shown by some nonresponding patients. On average, CD8+ T cells showed more expanded clones than CD4+ T cells after ivuxolimab. At doses of 0.1 to 3.0 mg/kg, clonal expansion of both CD4+ and CD8+ T cells in blood was seen between baseline and week 6. Which antigens the clonally expanded peripheral T cells were specific for was not determined. In the 0.1-3.0 mg/kg groups, partial responders had among the lowest normalized peripheral clonal expansion, particularly in CD8+ T cells.

Patients with a history of autoimmune disease or receiving systemic immunosuppression were excluded from the trial. Peripheral blood for TCR sequencing was collected from all dose cohorts at baseline, on cycle 4 day 1, and on cycle 7 day 1. The samples were drawn from a first-in-human, open-label, multicenter phase I dose-escalation trial of ivuxolimab. Adults with locally advanced or metastatic melanoma, renal cell carcinoma, hepatocellular carcinoma or head and neck squamous cell carcinoma were enrolled in the trial. CD4+ and CD8+ T cells were sorted separately from peripheral blood before TCR sequencing. V and J are truncated by 11 bases and 6 bases respectively, leaving an intervening sequence of 8 bases. The germline V gene (reference sequence) specifies SEHNR as CDR1 and FQNEAQ as CDR2. The CDR3 numbers 10 residues from cysteine through phenylalanine. Here the CDR3 DNA is all that survives: 30 bases in frame from base 1.

Points on this clone: Its binding antigen is unknown. No per-base quality is available; no much larger clone lies one base away.

Genomic DNA was extracted from sorted cells for sequencing of the TCRbeta CDR3 region. The immunoSEQ Assay was used for sequencing of TCRbeta CDR3 regions. TCRdb's version of the immuneACCESS table is confined to in-frame rearrangements and falls short of the full clone set. An unresolved V gene accounts for under half of the shortfall where checked; the remainder is of unknown origin. In all, the sample holds about 81,000 clones, and 93% of those were seen once. The ten biggest clones cover around 15% of the sample. This sequence originates from an adult with an advanced solid tumor such as melanoma, head and neck, liver or kidney cancer. Sequenced here: CD4+ or CD8+ T cells sorted from blood, sampled in a trial of the OX40 agonist ivuxolimab. The receptor chain draws on TRBV7-9 and TRBJ1-3; a tentative D call is TRBD1 (5 bases match). CDR3 loop: CAWGENTIYF. The DNA reads TGTGCCTGGGGGGAAAACACCATATATTTT.